This TCR beta chain was identified during a study of T cell responses to AZD1222 COVID-19 vaccine. The method was immunoSEQ multiplex PCR; TCRdb's version includes in-frame clones alone and lacks a portion of them. The sample records tens of thousands of clones, around 90% being singletons. This specimen was peripheral blood, taken 28 days after the second AZD1222 dose. The origin of this receptor is an adult who received the AZD1222 COVID-19 vaccine.

The chain's CDR3 is CASSLGAAGVVAFF. DNA of the CDR3: TGTGCCAGCAGCTTAGGAGCGGCGGGGGTTGTGGCTTTCTTT. The chain employs TRBV11-2 and TRBJ1-1; maybe TRBD1 (5 bases). Germline CDR1 reads SGHAT; CDR2 reads FQNNGV. Trimming pared 1 base from V and 11 bases from J, leaving 17 bases between. CDR3 size: 14 residues.